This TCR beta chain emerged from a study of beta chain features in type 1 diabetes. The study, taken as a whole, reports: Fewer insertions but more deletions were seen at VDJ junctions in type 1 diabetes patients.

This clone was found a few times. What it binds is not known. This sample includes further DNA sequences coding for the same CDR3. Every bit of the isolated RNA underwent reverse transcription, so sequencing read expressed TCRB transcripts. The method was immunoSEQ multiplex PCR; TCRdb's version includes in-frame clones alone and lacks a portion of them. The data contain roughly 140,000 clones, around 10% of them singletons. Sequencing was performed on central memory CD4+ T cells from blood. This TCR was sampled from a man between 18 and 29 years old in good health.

The CDR3 DNA follows: TGTGCCAGCAGCCCGCCAGGACTCAATGAGCAGTTCTTC. As protein: CASSPPGLNEQFF. The V call is TRBV7-9, the J call TRBJ2-1; a possible D gene is TRBD2 (5 bases). This CDR3 has 13 residues. V was pared by 5 bases and J by 6 bases, with 11 bases between. Germline CDR1 and CDR2: SEHNR and FQNEAQ (reference sequence).